The present TCR beta chain was sequenced within a study of CD8 T cells in Susac syndrome. The V gene lost 2 bases and the J gene lost 4 bases, with 15 bases spanning the gap. Germline lookup yields CDR1 SGDLS and CDR2 YYNGEE. This CDR3 has 15 residues. RNA, at roughly 0.5 to 1 ug, was reverse transcribed with random hexamers. The immunoSEQ assay covered 54 Vbeta and 13 Jbeta segments for CDR3. TCRdb passed the immunoSEQ multiplex PCR reads through MiXCR, listing each CDR3 protein once. The sample lists about 300,000 distinct CDR3 sequences; around 92% were seen once. Sequencing of TCR beta was performed on blood CD8+ T cells and on blood CD4+ T cells. Treatment-naive patients with stable or active relapsing-remitting disease were the multiple sclerosis controls. The TEMRA cells underwent FACS enrichment, while the CD8+ and CD4+ T cells underwent negative isolation.

The sequence came from a human donor with multiple sclerosis. The sample comprised CD4+ T cells from PBMCs. This chain connects TRBV9 to TRBJ1-2; maybe TRBD1 (6 bases). In DNA, the CDR3 is TGTGCCAGCAGCGTGACCCCCAAGGGGGGCTATGGCTACACCTTC. This gives the protein CASSVTPKGGYGYTF.